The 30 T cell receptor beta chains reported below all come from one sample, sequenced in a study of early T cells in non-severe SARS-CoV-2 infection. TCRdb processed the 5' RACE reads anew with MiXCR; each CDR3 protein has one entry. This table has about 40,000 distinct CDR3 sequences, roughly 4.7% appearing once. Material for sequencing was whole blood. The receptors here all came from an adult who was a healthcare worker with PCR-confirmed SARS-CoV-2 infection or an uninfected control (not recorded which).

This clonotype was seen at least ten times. In DNA, the CDR3 is TGTGCCAGCAGTGAAACTGGAAGTGGGAACACTGAAGCTTTCTTT. Translating it yields CASSETGSGNTEAFF. The rearrangement uses TRBV2 and TRBJ1-1; D is uncertain. Per the germline V gene, CDR1 is SNHLY and CDR2 is FYNNEI. This CDR3 contains 15 residues. Trimming took 2 bases from V and 1 from J, leaving 11 bases between them.

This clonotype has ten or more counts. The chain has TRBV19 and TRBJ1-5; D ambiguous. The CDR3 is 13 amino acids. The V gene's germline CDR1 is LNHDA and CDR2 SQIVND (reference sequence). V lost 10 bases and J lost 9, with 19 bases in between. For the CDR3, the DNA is TGTGCCACCTCCGACAATTTTCAACGGCCCCAGCATTTT. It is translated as CATSDNFQRPQHF.

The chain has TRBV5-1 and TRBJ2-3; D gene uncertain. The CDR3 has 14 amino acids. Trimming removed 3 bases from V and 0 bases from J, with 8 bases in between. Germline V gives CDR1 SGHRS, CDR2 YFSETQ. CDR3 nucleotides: TGCGCCAGCAGCTCCACACAAAGCACAGATACGCAGTATTTT. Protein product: CASSSTQSTDTQYF.

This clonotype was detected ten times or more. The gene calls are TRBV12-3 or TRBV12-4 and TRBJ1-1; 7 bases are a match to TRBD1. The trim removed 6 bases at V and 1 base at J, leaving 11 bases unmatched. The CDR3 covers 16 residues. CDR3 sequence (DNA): TGTGCCAGCAGCCGAGGGGGCCCTGGTGGGAACACTGAAGCTTTCTTT. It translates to CASSRGGPGGNTEAFF.

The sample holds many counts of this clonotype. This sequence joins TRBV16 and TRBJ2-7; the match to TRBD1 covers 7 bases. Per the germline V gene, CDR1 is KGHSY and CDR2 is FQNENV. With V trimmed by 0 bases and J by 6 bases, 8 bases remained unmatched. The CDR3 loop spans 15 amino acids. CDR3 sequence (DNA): TGTGCCAGCAGCCAATCTTCGACAGGGACCTCCGAGCAGTACTTC. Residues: CASSQSSTGTSEQYF. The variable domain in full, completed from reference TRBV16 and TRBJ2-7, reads GEEVAQTPKHLVRGEGQKAKLYCAPIKGHSYVFWYQQVLKNEFKFLISFQNENVFDETGMPKERFSAKCLPNSPCSLEIQATKLEDSAVYFCASSQSSTGTSEQYFGPGTRLTVT.

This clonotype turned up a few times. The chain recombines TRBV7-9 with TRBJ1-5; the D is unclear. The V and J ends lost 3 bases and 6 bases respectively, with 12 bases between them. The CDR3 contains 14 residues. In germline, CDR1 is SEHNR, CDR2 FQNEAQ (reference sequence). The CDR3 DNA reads TGTGCCAGCAGCTTCGCGGGGAATCCTCAGCCCCAGCATTTT. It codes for CASSFAGNPQPQHF.

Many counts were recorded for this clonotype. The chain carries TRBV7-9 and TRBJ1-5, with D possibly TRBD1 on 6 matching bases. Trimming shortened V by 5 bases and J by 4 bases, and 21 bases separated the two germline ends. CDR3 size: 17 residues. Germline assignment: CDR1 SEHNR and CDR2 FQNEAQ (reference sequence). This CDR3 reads CASSSSQGSGRNQPQHF. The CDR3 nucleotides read TGTGCCAGCAGCAGCTCACAGGGATCAGGTCGGAATCAGCCCCAGCATTTT.

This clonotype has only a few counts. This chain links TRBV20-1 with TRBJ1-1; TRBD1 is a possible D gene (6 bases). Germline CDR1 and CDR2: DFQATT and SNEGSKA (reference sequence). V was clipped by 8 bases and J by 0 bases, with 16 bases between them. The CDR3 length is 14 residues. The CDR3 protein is CSPRGGGMNTEAFF. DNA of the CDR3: TGCAGTCCCAGGGGTGGGGGAATGAACACTGAAGCTTTCTTT.

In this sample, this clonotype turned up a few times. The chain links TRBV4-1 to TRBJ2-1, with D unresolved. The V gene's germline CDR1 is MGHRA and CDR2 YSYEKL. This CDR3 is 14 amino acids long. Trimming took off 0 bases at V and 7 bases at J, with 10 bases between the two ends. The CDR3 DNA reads TGCGCCAGCAGCCAAGAAGCGCTGACGAATGAGCAGTTCTTC. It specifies CASSQEALTNEQFF.

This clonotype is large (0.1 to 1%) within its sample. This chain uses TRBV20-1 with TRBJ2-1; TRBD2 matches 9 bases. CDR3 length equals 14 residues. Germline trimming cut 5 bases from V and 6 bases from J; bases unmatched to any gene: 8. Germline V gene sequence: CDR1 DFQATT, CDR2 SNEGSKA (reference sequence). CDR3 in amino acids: CSAPRGGLSNEQFF. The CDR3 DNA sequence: TGCAGTGCTCCGCGGGGGGGCTTAAGCAATGAGCAGTTCTTC.

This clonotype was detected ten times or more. CDR3 nucleotide sequence: TGTGCCAGCAGCTTAGACATTTCTAACTATGGCTACACCTTC. Translating it yields CASSLDISNYGYTF. The rearrangement joins TRBV7-2 to TRBJ1-2, with D unresolved. CDR3 length equals 14 residues. Trimming shortened V by 1 base and J by 0 bases, and 6 bases separated the two germline ends. Germline V gives CDR1 SGHTA, CDR2 FQGNSA. The full variable domain, with the rest looked up from reference TRBV7-2 and TRBJ1-2, is GAGVSQSPSNKVTEKGKDVELRCDPISGHTALYWYRQSLGQGLEFLIYFQGNSAPDKSGLPSDRFSAERTGGSVSTLTIQRTQQEDSAVYLCASSLDISNYGYTFGSGTRLTVV.

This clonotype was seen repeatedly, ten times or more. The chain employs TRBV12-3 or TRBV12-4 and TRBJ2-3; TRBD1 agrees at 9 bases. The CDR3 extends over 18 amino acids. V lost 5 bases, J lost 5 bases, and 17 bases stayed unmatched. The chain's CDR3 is CASSPPLGQGAPGDTQYF. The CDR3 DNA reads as TGTGCCAGCAGTCCCCCACTGGGACAGGGAGCCCCCGGAGATACGCAGTATTTT.

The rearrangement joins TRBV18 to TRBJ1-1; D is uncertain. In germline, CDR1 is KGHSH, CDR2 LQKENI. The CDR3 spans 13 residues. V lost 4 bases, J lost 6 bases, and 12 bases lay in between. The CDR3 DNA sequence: TGTGCCAGCTCACTTTTGAGGGAATCTGAAGCTTTCTTT. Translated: CASSLLRESEAFF.

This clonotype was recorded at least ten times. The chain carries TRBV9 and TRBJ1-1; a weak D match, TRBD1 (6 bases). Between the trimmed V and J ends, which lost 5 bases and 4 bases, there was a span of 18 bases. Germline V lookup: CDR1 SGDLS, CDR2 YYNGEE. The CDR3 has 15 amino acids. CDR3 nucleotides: TGTGCCAGCAGTTATCTTCCCCCAGGGGCCACTGAAGCTTTCTTT. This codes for CASSYLPPGATEAFF.

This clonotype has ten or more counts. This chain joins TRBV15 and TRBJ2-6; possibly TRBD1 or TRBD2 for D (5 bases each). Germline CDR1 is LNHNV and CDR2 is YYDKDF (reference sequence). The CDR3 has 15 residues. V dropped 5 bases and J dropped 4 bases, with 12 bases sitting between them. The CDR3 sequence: CATSSPGPGANVLTF. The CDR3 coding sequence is TGTGCCACCAGCTCTCCGGGGCCCGGGGCCAACGTCCTGACTTTC.

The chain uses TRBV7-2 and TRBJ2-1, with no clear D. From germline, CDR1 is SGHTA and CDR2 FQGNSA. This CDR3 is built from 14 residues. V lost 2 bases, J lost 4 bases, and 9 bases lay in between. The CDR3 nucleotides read TGTGCCAGCAGCTTATCCCCACGATACAATGAGCAGTTCTTC. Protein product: CASSLSPRYNEQFF.

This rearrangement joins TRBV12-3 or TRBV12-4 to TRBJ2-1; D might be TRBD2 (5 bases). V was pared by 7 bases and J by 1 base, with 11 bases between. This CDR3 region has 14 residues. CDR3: CASTEGSSYNEQFF. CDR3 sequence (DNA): TGTGCCAGCACCGAGGGCTCATCCTACAATGAGCAGTTCTTC.

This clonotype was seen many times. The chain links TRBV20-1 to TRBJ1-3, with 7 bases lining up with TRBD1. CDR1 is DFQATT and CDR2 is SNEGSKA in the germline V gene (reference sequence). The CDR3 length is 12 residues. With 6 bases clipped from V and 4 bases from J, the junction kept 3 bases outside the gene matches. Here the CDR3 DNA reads TGCAGTGCCCCGACAGGGGGAAACACCATATATTTT. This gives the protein CSAPTGGNTIYF.

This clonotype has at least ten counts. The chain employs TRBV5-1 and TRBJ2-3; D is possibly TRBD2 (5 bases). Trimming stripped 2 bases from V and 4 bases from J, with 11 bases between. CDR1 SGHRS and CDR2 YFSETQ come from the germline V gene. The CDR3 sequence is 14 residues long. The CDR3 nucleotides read TGCGCCAGCAGCTTCGCGGGTTGGGCAGATACGCAGTATTTT. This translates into CASSFAGWADTQYF.

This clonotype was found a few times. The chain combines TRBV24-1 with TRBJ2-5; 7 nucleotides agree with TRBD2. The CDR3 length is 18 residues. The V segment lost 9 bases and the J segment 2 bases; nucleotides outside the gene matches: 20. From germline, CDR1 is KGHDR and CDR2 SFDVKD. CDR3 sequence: CATLSPSLLKGLQETQYF. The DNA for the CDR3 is TGTGCCACCCTGAGTCCTTCTTTGTTGAAGGGACTACAAGAGACCCAGTACTTC.

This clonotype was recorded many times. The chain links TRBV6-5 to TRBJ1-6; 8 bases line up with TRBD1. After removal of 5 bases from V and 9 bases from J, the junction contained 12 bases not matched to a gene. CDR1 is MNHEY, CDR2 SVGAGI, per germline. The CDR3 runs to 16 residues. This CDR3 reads CASSQGQVLLSSPLHF. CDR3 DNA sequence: TGTGCCAGCAGTCAGGGACAGGTTTTGTTAAGTTCACCCCTCCACTTT.

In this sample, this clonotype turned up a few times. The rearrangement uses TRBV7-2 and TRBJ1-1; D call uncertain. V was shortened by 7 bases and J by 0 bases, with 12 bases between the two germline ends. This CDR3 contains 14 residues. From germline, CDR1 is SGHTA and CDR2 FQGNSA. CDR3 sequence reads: CASTPDSVNTEAFF. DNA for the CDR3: TGTGCCAGCACCCCCGATTCAGTGAACACTGAAGCTTTCTTT.

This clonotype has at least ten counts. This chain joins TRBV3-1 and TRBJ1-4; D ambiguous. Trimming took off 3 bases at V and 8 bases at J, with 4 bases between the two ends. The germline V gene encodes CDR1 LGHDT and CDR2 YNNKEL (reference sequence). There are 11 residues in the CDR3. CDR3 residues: CASSQGEKLFF. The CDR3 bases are TGTGCCAGCAGCCAGGGGGAAAAACTGTTTTTT. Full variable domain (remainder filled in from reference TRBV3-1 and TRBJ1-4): DTAVSQTPKYLVTQMGNDKSIKCEQNLGHDTMYWYKQDSKKFLKIMFSYNNKELIINETVPNRFSPKSPDKAHLNLHINSLELGDSAVYFCASSQGEKLFFGSGTQLSVL.

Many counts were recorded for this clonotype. The CDR3 loop is CASSHTDRGETQYF. The CDR3 nucleotides are TGTGCCAGCAGCCATACGGACAGGGGTGAGACCCAGTACTTC. The V gene is TRBV3-1, the J gene TRBJ2-5; the match to TRBD1 covers 9 bases. The CDR3 is 14 residues long. V shed 3 bases, J shed 5 bases, and the junction held 4 bases outside the gene matches. The V gene's germline CDR1 is LGHDT and CDR2 YNNKEL (reference sequence).

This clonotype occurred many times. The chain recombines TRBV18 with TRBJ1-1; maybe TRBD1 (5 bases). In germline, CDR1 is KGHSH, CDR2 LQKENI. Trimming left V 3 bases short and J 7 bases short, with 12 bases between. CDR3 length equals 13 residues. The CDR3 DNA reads TGTGCCAGCTCACCCGGGACCGGGTATGAAGCTTTCTTT. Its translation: CASSPGTGYEAFF.

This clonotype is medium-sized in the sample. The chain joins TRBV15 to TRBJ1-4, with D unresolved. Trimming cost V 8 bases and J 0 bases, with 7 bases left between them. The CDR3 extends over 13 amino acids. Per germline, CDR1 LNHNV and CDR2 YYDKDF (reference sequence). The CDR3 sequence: CATGLATNEKLFF. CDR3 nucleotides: TGTGCCACCGGCCTCGCAACTAATGAAAAACTGTTTTTT.

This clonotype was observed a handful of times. CDR3 sequence: CASSDLAGEGEQYF. The CDR3 region has the DNA TGTGCCAGCTCAGACCTAGCGGGAGAAGGCGAGCAGTACTTC. The chain links TRBV18 to TRBJ2-7, with 10 bases lining up with TRBD2. Germline trimming cut 5 bases from V and 6 bases from J; bases unmatched to any gene: 7. Germline values: CDR1 KGHSH, CDR2 LQKENI. The CDR3 runs to 14 residues.

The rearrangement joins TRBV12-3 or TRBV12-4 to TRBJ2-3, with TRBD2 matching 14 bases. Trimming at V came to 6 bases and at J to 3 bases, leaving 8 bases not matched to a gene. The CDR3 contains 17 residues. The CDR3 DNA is TGTGCCAGCAGCGCTCCAGGACTAGCGGGAGGTACAGATACGCAGTATTTT. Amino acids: CASSAPGLAGGTDTQYF.

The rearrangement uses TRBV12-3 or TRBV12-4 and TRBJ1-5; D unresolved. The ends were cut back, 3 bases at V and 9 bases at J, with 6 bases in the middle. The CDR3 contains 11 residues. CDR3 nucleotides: TGTGCCAGCAGTTTTCGGGGGCCCCAGCATTTT. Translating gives CASSFRGPQHF.

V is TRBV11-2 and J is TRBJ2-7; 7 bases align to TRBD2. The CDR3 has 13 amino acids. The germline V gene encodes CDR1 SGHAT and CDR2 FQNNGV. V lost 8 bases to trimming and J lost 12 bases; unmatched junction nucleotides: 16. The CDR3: CASLGGGKLRLYF. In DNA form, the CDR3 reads TGTGCCAGCTTGGGCGGGGGAAAATTGCGACTGTACTTC.